A selection of T cell receptor beta chains follows, all from one sample in a study of blood T cell repertoires in COVID-19. Profiling relied on immunoSEQ multiplex PCR, and the TCRdb table lists in-frame clones only, not all of them. The data show roughly 190,000 clones, approximately 90% seen once. The sequencing sample was made of PBMCs or T cells enriched from blood (not recorded which). The origin of the receptors is a woman aged 30 to 39 who had recovered from COVID-19. CDR3s include the opening cysteine and the closing phenylalanine or tryptophan. A D gene is named only where the DNA matches it firmly. The size field is filled for only some rows; it gives once, few, many or a size class.

size	V	D	J	CDR3	DNA
-	TRBV6-6	-	TRBJ1-6	CASSYGGTRNSPLHF	TGTGCCAGCAGTTACGGTGGGACAAGGAATTCACCCCTCCACTTT
-	TRBV6-5	-	TRBJ2-3	CASSRMSGLDTQYF	TGTGCCAGCAGCCGTATGAGCGGCCTGGATACGCAGTATTTT
-	TRBV19	-	TRBJ2-5	CASSIGQKETQYF	TGTGCCAGTAGTATCGGACAGAAGGAGACCCAGTACTTC
-	TRBV19	-	TRBJ1-3	CASSIYGEFVTGNTIYF	TGTGCCAGTAGTATTTACGGGGAATTCGTTACTGGAAACACCATATATTTT
-	TRBV28	TRBD1	TRBJ2-1	CASSFTGTVGNEQFF	TGTGCCAGCAGTTTCACCGGGACAGTGGGGAATGAGCAGTTCTTC
-	TRBV7-2	TRBD1	TRBJ1-5	CASSLISGGGGQPQHF	TGTGCCAGCAGCTTAATCTCAGGGGGCGGAGGACAGCCCCAGCATTTT
-	TRBV9	-	TRBJ2-4	CASSAEGDIGNIQYF	TGTGCCAGCAGCGCCGAGGGGGACATAGGTAACATTCAGTACTTC
-	TRBV10-3	-	TRBJ2-1	CAISDQDVDEQFF	TGTGCCATCAGTGACCAGGATGTCGATGAGCAGTTCTTC
-	TRBV29-1	TRBD1	TRBJ1-1	CSVEGRQGRRTEAFF	TGCAGCGTTGAAGGGCGACAGGGGAGGAGAACTGAAGCTTTCTTT
-	TRBV7-3	TRBD1	TRBJ1-1	CASSWDRGRAFF	TGTGCCAGCAGCTGGGACAGGGGGAGAGCTTTCTTT
-	TRBV2	-	TRBJ1-1	CASTWALMNTEAFF	TGTGCCAGCACCTGGGCCCTCATGAACACTGAAGCTTTCTTT
-	TRBV13	-	TRBJ1-1	CASNLYRWSGTEAFF	TGTGCCAGCAACTTGTACAGGTGGTCAGGCACTGAAGCTTTCTTT
-	TRBV5-1	-	TRBJ1-1	CASSLAPGMNTEAFF	TGCGCCAGCAGCTTGGCCCCAGGGATGAACACTGAAGCTTTCTTT
-	TRBV24-1	TRBD2	TRBJ2-3	CATSDFSGTSTDTQYF	TGTGCCACCAGTGATTTTAGCGGGACTAGCACAGATACGCAGTATTTT
-	TRBV19	TRBD1	TRBJ1-2	CASTPDRESGGYTF	TGTGCCAGTACCCCGGACAGGGAGAGTGGCGGCTACACCTTC
-	TRBV25-1	TRBD1	TRBJ1-2	CASSEYRDRGRVDYGYTF	TGTGCCAGCAGTGAATACCGGGACAGGGGGCGCGTTGACTATGGCTACACCTTC
few	TRBV4-3	TRBD1	TRBJ1-3	CASSRDSFSGNTIYF	TGCGCCAGCAGCCGGGACAGCTTCTCTGGAAACACCATATATTTT
-	TRBV6-5	-	TRBJ1-4	CASTLEGSTNEKLFF	TGTGCCAGCACCCTGGAGGGGAGCACTAATGAAAAACTGTTTTTT
-	TRBV11-2	-	TRBJ1-6	CASTRGSRDSPLHF	TGTGCCAGCACTAGGGGGTCGAGAGATTCACCCCTCCACTTT
-	TRBV18	-	TRBJ1-1	CASSPQRVQAGNTEAFF	TGTGCCAGCTCACCCCAACGAGTGCAGGCGGGTAACACTGAAGCTTTCTTT